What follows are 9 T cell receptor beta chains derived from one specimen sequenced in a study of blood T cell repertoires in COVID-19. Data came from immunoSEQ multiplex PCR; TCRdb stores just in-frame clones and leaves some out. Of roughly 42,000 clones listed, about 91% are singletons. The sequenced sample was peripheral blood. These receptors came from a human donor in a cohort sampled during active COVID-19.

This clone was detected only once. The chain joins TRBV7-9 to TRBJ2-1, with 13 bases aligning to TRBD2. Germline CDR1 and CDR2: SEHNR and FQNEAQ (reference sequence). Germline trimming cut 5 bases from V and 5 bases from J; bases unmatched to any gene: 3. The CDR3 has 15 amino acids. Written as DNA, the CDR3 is TGTGCCAGCAGCACCGGGACTAGCGGGAACAATGAGCAGTTCTTC. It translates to CASSTGTSGNNEQFF.

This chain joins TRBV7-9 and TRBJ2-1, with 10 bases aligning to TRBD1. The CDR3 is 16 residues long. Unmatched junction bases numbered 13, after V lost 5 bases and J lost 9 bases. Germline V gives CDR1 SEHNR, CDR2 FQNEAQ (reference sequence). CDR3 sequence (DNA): TGTGCCAGCAGCGGGAAAGGGACAGGGGATCACGGTGAGCAGTTCTTC. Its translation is CASSGKGTGDHGEQFF.

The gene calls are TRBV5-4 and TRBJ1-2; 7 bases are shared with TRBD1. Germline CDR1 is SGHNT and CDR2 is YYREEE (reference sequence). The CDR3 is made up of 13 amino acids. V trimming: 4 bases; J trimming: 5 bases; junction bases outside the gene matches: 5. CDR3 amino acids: CASSPSTGYGYTF. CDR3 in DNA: TGTGCCAGCAGCCCCTCGACAGGGTATGGCTACACCTTC.

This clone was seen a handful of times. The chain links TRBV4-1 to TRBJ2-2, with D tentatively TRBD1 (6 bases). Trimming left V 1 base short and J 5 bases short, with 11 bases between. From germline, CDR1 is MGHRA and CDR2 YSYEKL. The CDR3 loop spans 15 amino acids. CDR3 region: CASSQGGHRTGELFF. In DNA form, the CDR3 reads TGCGCCAGCAGCCAAGGGGGACACAGGACCGGGGAGCTGTTTTTT.

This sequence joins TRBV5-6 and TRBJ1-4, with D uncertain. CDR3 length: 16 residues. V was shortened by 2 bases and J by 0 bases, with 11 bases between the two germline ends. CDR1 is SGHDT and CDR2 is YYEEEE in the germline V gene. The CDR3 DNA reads TGTGCCAGCAGCTTATACTATTCTCCAACTAATGAAAAACTGTTTTTT. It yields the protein CASSLYYSPTNEKLFF.

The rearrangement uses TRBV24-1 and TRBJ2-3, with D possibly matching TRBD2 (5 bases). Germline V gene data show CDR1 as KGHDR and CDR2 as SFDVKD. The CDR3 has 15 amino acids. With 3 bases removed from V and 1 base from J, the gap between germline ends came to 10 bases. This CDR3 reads CATSDRSGRTDTQYF. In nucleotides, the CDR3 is TGTGCCACCAGTGATCGGAGCGGTCGCACAGATACGCAGTATTTT.

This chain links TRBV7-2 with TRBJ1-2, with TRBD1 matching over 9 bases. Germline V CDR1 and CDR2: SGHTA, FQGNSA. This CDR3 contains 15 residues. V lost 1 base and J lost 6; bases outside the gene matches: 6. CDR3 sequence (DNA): TGTGCCAGCAGCTTAGGAAGGACAGGGGACAATGGCTACACCTTC. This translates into CASSLGRTGDNGYTF.

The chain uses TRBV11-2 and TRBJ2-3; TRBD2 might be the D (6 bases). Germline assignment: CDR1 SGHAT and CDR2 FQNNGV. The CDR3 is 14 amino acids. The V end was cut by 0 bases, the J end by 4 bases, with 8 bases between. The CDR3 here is CASSLEGTADTQYF. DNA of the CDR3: TGTGCCAGCAGCTTAGAAGGGACTGCAGATACGCAGTATTTT.

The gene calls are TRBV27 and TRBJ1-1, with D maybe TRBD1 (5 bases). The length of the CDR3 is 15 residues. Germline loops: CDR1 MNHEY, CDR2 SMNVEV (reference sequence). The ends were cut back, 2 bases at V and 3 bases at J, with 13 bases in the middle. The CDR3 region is CASSLNRSPHTEAFF. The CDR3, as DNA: TGTGCCAGCAGTTTAAACAGGTCACCTCACACTGAAGCTTTCTTT.